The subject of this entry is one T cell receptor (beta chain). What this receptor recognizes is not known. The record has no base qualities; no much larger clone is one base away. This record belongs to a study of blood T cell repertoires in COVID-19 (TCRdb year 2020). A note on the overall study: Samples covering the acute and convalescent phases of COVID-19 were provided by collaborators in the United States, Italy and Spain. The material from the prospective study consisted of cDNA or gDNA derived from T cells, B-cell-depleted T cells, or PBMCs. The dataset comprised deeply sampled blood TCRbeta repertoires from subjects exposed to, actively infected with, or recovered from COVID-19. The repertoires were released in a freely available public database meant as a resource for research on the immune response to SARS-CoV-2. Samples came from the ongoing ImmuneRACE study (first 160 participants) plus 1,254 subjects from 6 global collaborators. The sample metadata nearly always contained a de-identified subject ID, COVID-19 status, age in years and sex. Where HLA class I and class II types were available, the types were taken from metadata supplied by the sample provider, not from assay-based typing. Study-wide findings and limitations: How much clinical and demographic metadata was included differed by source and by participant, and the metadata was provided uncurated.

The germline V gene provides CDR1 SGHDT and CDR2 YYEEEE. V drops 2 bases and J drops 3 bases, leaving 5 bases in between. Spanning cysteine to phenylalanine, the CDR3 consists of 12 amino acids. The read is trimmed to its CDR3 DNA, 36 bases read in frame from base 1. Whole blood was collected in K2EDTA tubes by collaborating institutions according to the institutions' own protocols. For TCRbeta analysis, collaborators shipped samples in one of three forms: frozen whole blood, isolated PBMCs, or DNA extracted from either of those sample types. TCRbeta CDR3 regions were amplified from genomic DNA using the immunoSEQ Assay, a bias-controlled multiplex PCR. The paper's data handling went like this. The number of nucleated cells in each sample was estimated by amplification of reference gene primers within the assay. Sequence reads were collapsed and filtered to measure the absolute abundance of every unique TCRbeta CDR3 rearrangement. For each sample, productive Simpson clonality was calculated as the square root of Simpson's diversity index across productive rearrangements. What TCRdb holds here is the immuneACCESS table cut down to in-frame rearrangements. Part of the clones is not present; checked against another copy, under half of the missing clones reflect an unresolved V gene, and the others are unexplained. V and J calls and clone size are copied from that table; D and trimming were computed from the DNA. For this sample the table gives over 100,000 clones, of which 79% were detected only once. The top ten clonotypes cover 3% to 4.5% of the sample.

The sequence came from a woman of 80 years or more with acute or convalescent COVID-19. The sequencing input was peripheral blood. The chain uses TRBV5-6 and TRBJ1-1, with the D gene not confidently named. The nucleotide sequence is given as TGTGCCAGCAGCTTTACAGACACTGAAGCTTTCTTT. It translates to CASSFTDTEAFF. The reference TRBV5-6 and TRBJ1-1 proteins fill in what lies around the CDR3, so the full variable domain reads DAGVTQSPTHLIKTRGQQVTLRCSPKSGHDTVSWYQQALGQGPQFIFQYYEEEERQRGNFPDRFSGHQFPNYSSELNVNALLLGDSALYLCASSFTDTEAFFGQGTRLTVV.